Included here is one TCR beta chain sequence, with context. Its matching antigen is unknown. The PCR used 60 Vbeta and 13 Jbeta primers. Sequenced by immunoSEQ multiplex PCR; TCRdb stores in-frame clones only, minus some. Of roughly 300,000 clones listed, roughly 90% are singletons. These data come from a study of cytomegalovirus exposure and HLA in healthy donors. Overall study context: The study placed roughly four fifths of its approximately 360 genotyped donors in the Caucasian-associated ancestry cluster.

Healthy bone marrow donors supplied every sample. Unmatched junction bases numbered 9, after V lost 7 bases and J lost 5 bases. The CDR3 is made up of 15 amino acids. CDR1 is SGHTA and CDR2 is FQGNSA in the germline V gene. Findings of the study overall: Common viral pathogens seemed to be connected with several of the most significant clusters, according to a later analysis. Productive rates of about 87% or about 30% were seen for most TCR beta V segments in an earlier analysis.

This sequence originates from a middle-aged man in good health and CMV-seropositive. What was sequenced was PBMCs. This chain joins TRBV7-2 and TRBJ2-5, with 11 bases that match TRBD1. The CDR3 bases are TGTGCCAGCACCGACAGACGGACAGGGGGCGAGACCCAGTACTTC. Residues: CASTDRRTGGETQYF.